The 6 T cell receptor beta chains below all came from one sample that was sequenced in a study of a mutant IDH1 vaccine in newly diagnosed glioma (dated by TCRdb to about 2021). Sample time point, as interpreted from the label and publication: baseline, week 1 (first vaccination visit). Per the publication, the treatment or condition label means: pre-vaccination baseline after standard-of-care therapy. Receptor amplification or capture employed the immunoSEQ multiplex PCR assay. TCRdb mirrors the immuneACCESS table, restricted to in-frame sequences. Some clones are absent from its copies; in checked studies, under half trace to an unresolved V gene, and the reason for the others is unknown. The sample table contains about 51,000 clones; only one count was recorded for around three quarters of them. Of the sample, 1.5% to 2% is held by the ten largest clones. The sample was PBMCs, taken from a glioma patient treated with radiotherapy, temozolomide or both. The receptors derive from a middle-aged woman with glioma.

The CDR3 here is CASSDHAGQGIGNGYTF. The CDR3 DNA follows: TGTGCCAGCAGCGACCATGCGGGACAGGGAATTGGAAATGGCTACACCTTC. The gene calls are TRBV7-9 and TRBJ1-2; 9 bases match TRBD1. The CDR3 is 17 residues long. J gave up 6 bases and V 5 bases, and 16 bases lay outside the gene matches. Germline assignment: CDR1 SEHNR and CDR2 FQNEAQ (reference sequence).

This sequence joins TRBV30 and TRBJ1-3; D unclear. Trimming left V 2 bases short and J 0 bases short, with 14 bases between. The germline gives CDR1 GTSNPN, CDR2 SVGIG (reference sequence). The CDR3 extends over 16 amino acids. The CDR3 protein is CAWSPTTGSSGNTIYF. The CDR3 DNA reads as TGTGCCTGGAGTCCAACGACGGGAAGCTCTGGAAACACCATATATTTT.

The V and J genes are TRBV15 and TRBJ1-5; 7 bases fit TRBD1. V was pared by 5 bases and J by 7 bases, with 5 bases of the junction left unmatched. The CDR3 spans 13 residues. Germline CDR1 is LNHNV and CDR2 is YYDKDF (reference sequence). The CDR3 spells CATSGPGGQPQHF. The CDR3 region has the DNA TGTGCCACCAGCGGCCCAGGGGGACAGCCCCAGCATTTT.

The chain uses TRBV5-1 and TRBJ1-1; TRBD1 agrees at 7 bases. With 5 bases clipped from V and 4 bases from J, the junction kept 8 bases outside the gene matches. The CDR3 totals 14 residues. Germline V gives CDR1 SGHRS, CDR2 YFSETQ. The CDR3 nucleotides are TGCGCCAGCAGTAGGGGGCTCGGAAGCACTGAAGCTTTCTTT. It codes for CASSRGLGSTEAFF.

The chain carries TRBV29-1 and TRBJ2-5, with no clear D. This CDR3 has 10 amino acids. Looked up from germline, CDR1 is SQVTM and CDR2 is ANQGSEA. V lost 3 bases to trimming and J lost 5 bases, with 4 bases between them. CDR3 nucleotides: TGCAGCGTTGAGACGGAGACCCAGTACTTC. Residues: CSVETETQYF.

The chain carries TRBV6-1 and TRBJ1-1, with a tentative D call TRBD1 (6 bases). Trimming left V 4 bases short and J 4 bases short, with 25 bases between. CDR1 and CDR2 (germline): MNHNS, SASEGT. The CDR3 is 18 amino acids. CDR3 loop: CASSAPPWTVVVATEAFF. CDR3 coding DNA: TGTGCCAGCAGTGCCCCTCCTTGGACAGTTGTGGTAGCCACTGAAGCTTTCTTT.